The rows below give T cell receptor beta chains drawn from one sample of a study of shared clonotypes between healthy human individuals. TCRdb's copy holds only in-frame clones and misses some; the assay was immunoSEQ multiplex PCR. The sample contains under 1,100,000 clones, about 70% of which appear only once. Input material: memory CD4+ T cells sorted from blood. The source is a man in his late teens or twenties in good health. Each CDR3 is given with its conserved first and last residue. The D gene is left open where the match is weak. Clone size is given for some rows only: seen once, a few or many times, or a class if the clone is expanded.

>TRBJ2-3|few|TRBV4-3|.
TGCGCCAGCAGCCAAGAGTCCCGGGGAGCAGATACGCAGTATTTT
CASSQESRGADTQYF
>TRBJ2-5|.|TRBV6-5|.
TGTGCCAGCAGCCGGGATTCCCAGACCCAGTACTTC
CASSRDSQTQYF
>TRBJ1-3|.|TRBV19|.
TGTGCCAGTAGTATAGCACGGAGCTCTGGAAACACCATATATTTT
CASSIARSSGNTIYF
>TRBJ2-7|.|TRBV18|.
TGTGCCAGCTCACTCAACAGCGCCTACGAGCAGTACTTC
CASSLNSAYEQYF
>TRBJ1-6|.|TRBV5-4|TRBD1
TGTGCCAGCAGCACCAGGGGGCGGAATTCACCCCTCCACTTT
CASSTRGRNSPLHF
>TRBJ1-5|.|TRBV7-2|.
TGTGCCAGCAGCTTAGGAGGGGTCACTCATCAGCCCCAGCATTTT
CASSLGGVTHQPQHF
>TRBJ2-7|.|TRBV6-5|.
TGTGCCAGCAATTCCCTTACAAACGGGGCGCAGTACTTC
CASNSLTNGAQYF
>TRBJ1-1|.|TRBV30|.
TGTGCCTGGACCCCAGGGCGCACTGAAGCTTTCTTT
CAWTPGRTEAFF
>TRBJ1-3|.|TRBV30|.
TGTGCCTGGAGGGCCGGTTCGGCGGGCACCATATATTTT
CAWRAGSAGTIYF
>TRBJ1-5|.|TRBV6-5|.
TGTGCCAGCAGTTCCGGACGGTCAACCCAGCATTTT
CASSSGRSTQHF
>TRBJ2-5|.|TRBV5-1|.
TGCGCCAGCAGCAAACTAGGTTTTCAAGAGACCCAGTACTTC
CASSKLGFQETQYF
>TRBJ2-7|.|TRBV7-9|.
TGTGCCAGCAGCTTAGTGGACGAGCAGTACTTC
CASSLVDEQYF
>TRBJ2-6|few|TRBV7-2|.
TGTGCCAGCACAATCCAGTCTGGGGCCAACGTCCTGACTTTC
CASTIQSGANVLTF
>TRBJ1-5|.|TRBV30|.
TGTGCCTGGCGCCCGGGGGGCCCCAATCAGCCCCAGCATTTT
CAWRPGGPNQPQHF
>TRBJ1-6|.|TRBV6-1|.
TGTGCCAGCAGTGAATCGGCCGGAAACCCCTATTCACCCCTCCACTTT
CASSESAGNPYSPLHF
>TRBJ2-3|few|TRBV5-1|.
TGCGCCAGCAGCTTTGGACACGTTAGCACAGATACGCAGTATTTT
CASSFGHVSTDTQYF
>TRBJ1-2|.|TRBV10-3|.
TGTGCCATCAGTGAGCCTGGGTCGGGCTATGGCTACACCTTC
CAISEPGSGYGYTF
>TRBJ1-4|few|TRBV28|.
TGTGCCAGCAGTGTCGCCGGGACGAAAGGGTCGGAAAAACTGTTTTTT
CASSVAGTKGSEKLFF
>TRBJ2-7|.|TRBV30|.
TGTGCCTGGAGTGTACTAGAGGTAAAATCCTACGAGCAGTACTTC
CAWSVLEVKSYEQYF
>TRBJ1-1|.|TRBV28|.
TGTGCCAGCAGTTCCCCTAGCATGAACACTGAAGCTTTCTTT
CASSSPSMNTEAFF
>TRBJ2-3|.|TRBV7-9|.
TGTGCCAGCAGCCGAAACGCGCAGTATTTT
CASSRNAQYF
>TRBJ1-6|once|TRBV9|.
TGTGCCAGCAGCGTAGGTATGGGCGAGGGTTCACCCCTCCACTTT
CASSVGMGEGSPLHF
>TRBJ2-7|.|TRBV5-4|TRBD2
TGTGCCAGCAGCACCGGTGGGCTAGCGGGTTCTACCTACGAGCAGTACTTC
CASSTGGLAGSTYEQYF
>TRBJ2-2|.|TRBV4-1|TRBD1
TGCGCCAGCAGCACCCAGCAGGGGGCGCCGGGTTTCGGCGGGGAGCTGTTTTTT
CASSTQQGAPGFGGELFF
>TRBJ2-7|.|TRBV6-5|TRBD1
TGTGCCAGCAGTACCGACAGGGCGGTGGCAAACGAGCAGTACTTC
CASSTDRAVANEQYF
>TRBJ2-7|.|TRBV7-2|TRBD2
TGTGCCAGCAGCTTAACTAGCGGGGTGGGAACCGAGCAGTACTTC
CASSLTSGVGTEQYF
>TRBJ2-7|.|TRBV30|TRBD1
TGTGCCTGGAGTCTAGACAGGGGGCGGGTGCAGTACTTC
CAWSLDRGRVQYF
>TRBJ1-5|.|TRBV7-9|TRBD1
TGTGCCAGCAGCTCCGACAGGGCGGATCAGCCCCAGCATTTT
CASSSDRADQPQHF
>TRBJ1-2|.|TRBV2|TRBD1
TGTGCCAGCAGTGAAGCGCGGGCAGGGGGCGCGATGGACTATGGCTACACCTTC
CASSEARAGGAMDYGYTF